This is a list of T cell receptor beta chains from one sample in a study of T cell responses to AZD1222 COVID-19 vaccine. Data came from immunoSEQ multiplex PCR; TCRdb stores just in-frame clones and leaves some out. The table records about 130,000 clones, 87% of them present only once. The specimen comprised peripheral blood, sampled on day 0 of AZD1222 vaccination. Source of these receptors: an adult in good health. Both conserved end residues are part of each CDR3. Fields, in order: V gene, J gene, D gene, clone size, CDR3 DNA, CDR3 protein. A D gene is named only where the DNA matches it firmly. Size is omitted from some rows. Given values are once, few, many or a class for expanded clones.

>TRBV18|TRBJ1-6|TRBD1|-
TGTGCCAGCTCACTTCGGGAGGGGGCGGAAAATTCACCCCTCCACTTT
CASSLREGAENSPLHF
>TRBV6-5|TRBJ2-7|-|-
TGTGCCAGCAGTTACTCTTACGGGGCCGAGTACGAGCAGTACTTC
CASSYSYGAEYEQYF
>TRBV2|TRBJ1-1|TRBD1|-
TGTGCCAGCAGGCCAGCCAGGGGGGGCACTGAAGCTTTCTTT
CASRPARGGTEAFF
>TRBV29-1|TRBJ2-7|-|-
TGCAGCGTTGTCTGGTCGGACGGGAGCGAGCAGTACTTC
CSVVWSDGSEQYF
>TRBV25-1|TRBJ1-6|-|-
TGTGCCAGCAAGACCGGGGGTTCACCCCTCCACTTT
CASKTGGSPLHF
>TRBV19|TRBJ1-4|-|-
TGTGCCAGTAGCCTAAAACCCTTGTTCCTTTTT
CASSLKPLFLF
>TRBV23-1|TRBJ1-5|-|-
TGCGCCAGCAGTCAATTCCACAGGGGCAATCAGCCCCAGCATTTT
CASSQFHRGNQPQHF
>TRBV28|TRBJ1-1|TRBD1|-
TGTGCCAGCAGTACAGGGGGCAATTATGTAACTGAAGCTTTCTTT
CASSTGGNYVTEAFF
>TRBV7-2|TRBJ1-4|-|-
TGTGCCAGCAGCTTATTACCTGGACAGAGTAATGAAAAACTGTTTTTT
CASSLLPGQSNEKLFF
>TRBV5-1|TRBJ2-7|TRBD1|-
TGCGCCAGCAGTCATAACTCAAACCCGGGACAGGGGGCGGTCTACGAGCAGTACTTC
CASSHNSNPGQGAVYEQYF
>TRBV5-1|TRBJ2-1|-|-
TGCGCCAGCAGCTTAGGAGGGGGCCCTACTTTCTTC
CASSLGGGPTFF
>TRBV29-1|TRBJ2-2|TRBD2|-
TGCAGCGTTGGCCAAGCGGGGGCGATTAACACCGGGGAGCTGTTTTTT
CSVGQAGAINTGELFF
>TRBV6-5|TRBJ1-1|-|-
TGTGCCAGCATACAGGGAGGGATGAACACTGAAGCTTTCTTT
CASIQGGMNTEAFF
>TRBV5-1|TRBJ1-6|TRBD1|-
TGCGCCAGCAGCTCTCGACAGGGTGGGCATTCACCCCTCCACTTT
CASSSRQGGHSPLHF
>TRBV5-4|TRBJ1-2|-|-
TGTGCCAGCAGCTTTGAGGGGTTAGTTGGCTACACCTTC
CASSFEGLVGYTF
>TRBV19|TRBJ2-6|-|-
TGTGCCAGTAGTACGCACATACCGTGGGTCCTGACTTTC
CASSTHIPWVLTF
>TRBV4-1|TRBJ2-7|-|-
TGCGCCAGCAGCCAAGATACAGCTACCTACGAGCAGTACTTC
CASSQDTATYEQYF
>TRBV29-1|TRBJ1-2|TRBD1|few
TGCAGCGTTGAAAGAACAGGGGGCTATGGCTACACCTTC
CSVERTGGYGYTF
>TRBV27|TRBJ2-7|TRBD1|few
TGTGCCAGCAGTTTTGTCTACAGGGGAGCCTACGAGCAGTACTTC
CASSFVYRGAYEQYF
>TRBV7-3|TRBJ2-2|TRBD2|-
TGTGCCAGCAGCCTTCGAGCGGGGGTGGGAGCCGGGGAGCTGTTTTTT
CASSLRAGVGAGELFF
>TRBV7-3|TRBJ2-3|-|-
TGTGCCAGCAGCTTAGTTTTCGGGACGGCAGATACGCAGTATTTT
CASSLVFGTADTQYF
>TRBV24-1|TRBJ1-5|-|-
TGTGCCACCAGTGCTGCCGGGGAAGGCAATCAGCCCCAGCATTTT
CATSAAGEGNQPQHF